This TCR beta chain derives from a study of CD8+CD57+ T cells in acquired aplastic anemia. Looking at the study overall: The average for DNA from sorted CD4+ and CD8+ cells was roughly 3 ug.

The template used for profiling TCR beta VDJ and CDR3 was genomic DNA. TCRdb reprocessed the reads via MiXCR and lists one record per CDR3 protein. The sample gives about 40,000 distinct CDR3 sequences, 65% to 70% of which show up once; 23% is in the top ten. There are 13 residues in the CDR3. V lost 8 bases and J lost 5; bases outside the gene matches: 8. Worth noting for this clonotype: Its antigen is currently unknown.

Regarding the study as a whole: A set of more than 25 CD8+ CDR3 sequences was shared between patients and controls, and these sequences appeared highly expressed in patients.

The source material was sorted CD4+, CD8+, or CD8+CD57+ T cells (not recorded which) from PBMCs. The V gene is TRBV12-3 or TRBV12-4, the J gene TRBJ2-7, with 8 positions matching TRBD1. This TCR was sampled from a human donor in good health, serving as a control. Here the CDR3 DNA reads TGTGCCAGCGGCCTAGAGGACAGGGACGAGCAGTACTTC. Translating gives CASGLEDRDEQYF.